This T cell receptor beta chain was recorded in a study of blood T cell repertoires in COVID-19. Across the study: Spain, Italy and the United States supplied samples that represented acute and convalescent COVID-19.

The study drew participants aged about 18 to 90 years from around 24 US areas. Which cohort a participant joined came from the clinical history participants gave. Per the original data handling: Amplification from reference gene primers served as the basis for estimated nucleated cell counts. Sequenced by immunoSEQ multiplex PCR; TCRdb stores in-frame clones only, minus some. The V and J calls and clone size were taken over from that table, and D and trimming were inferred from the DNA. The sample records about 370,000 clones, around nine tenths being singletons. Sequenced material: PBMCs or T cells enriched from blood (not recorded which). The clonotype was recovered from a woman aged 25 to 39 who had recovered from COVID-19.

CDR3 DNA: TGTGCCAGCAGCATATCCGGGACAGGGGCCCATGCGGCTTTCTTT. Protein: CASSISGTGAHAAFF. The V gene is TRBV7-8, the J gene TRBJ1-1; the match to TRBD1 covers 10 bases. Unmatched junction bases numbered 14, after V lost 5 bases and J lost 11 bases. Germline V CDR1 and CDR2: SGHVS, FQNEAQ. The CDR3 has 15 residues.